The following is a TCR beta chain sequence with its context. Its matching antigen is unknown. The data stem from a study of T cells in localized non-small cell lung cancer. General study results and limits: Adjacent lung tissue had a median around 50 of the top 100 clones found in the tumor. T cell clonality was highest in uninvolved adjacent lung, above tumor.

The CDR3 is 16 amino acids. Trimming at V came to 3 bases and at J to 2 bases, leaving 4 bases not matched to a gene. CDR1 is SGHVS and CDR2 is FQNEAQ in the germline V gene. Clones were read by immunoSEQ multiplex PCR, and TCRdb kept only the in-frame ones, dropping some. The data contain 20,000 to 25,000 clones, more than 85% of them singletons. The receptor was derived from a male donor older than 55 with stage I squamous cell lung carcinoma. The V and J genes are TRBV7-8 and TRBJ2-6, with 7 bases that match TRBD1. The starting material was peripheral blood, obtained before any cancer treatment. CDR3 loop: CASSFEGATGANVLTF. The CDR3 nucleotides are TGTGCCAGCAGCTTCGAGGGGGCGACTGGGGCCAACGTCCTGACTTTC.